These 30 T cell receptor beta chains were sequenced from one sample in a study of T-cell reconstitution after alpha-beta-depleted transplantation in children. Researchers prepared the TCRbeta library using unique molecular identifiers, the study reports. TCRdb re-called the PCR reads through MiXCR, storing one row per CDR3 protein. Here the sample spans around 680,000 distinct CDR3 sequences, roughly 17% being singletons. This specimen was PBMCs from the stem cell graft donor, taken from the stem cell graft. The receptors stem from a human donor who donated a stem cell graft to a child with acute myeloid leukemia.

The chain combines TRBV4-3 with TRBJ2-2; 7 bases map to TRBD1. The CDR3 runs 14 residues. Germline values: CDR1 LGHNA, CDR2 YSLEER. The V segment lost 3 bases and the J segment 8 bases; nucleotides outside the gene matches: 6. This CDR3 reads CASSQVTGVGELFF. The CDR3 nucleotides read TGCGCCAGCAGCCAGGTTACAGGGGTAGGGGAGCTGTTTTTT.

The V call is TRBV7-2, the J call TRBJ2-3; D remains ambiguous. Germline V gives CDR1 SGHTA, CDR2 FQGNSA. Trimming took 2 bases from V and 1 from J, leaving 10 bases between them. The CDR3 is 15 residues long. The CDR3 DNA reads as TGTGCCAGCAGCTTAACGTTCCTAGGCACAGATACGCAGTATTTT. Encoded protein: CASSLTFLGTDTQYF.

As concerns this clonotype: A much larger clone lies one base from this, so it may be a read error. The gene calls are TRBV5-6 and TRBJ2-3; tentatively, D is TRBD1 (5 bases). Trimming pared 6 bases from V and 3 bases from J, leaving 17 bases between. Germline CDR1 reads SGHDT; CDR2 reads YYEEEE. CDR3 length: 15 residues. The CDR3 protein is CASNFRFRATDTQYF. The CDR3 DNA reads TGTGCCAGCAACTTTAGGTTCAGGGCGACAGATACGCAGTATTTT.

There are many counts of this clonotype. The CDR3 DNA is TGCAGTGCTCATACTTCCGGGACTAACTCCTACGAGCAGTACTTC. Translated, it gives CSAHTSGTNSYEQYF. The V call is TRBV20-1, the J call TRBJ2-7; TRBD2 agrees at 7 bases. Trimming at V came to 5 bases and at J to 0 bases, leaving 10 bases not matched to a gene. CDR3 size: 15 residues. Germline loops: CDR1 DFQATT, CDR2 SNEGSKA (reference sequence).

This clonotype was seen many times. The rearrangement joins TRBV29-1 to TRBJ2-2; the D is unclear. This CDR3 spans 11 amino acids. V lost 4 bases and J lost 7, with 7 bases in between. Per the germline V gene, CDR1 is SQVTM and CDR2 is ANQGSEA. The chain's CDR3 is CSVGVGGELFF. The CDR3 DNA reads TGCAGCGTTGGGGTTGGCGGGGAGCTGTTTTTT.

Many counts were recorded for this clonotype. CDR3 DNA: TGCAGTGCTAGAGGTGCTGGGGGGAGGAGCACAGATACGCAGTATTTT. Amino acid sequence: CSARGAGGRSTDTQYF. J is TRBJ2-3 and V is TRBV20-1; D might be TRBD2 (6 bases). The CDR3 length is 16 residues. Germline assignment: CDR1 DFQATT and CDR2 SNEGSKA (reference sequence). V shed 1 base and J shed 0 bases, with 14 bases lying between them.

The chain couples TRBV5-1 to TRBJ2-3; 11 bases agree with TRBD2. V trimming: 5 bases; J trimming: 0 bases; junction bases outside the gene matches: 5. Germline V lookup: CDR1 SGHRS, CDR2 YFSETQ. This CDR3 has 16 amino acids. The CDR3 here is CASRVTSGGSTDTQYF. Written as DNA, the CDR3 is TGCGCCAGCAGGGTTACTAGCGGGGGAAGCACAGATACGCAGTATTTT.

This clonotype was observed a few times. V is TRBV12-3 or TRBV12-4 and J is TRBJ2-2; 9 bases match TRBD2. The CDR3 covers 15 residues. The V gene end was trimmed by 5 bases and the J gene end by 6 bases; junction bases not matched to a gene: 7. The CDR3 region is CASSHSGGGAGELFF. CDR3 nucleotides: TGTGCCAGCAGTCATAGCGGGGGCGGAGCCGGGGAGCTGTTTTTT.

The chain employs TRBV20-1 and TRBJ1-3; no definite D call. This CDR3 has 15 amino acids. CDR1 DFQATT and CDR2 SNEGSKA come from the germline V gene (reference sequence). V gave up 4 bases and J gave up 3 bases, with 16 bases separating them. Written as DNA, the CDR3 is TGCAGTGCTACGCCACCGGGCGGAGGTGGAAACACCATATATTTT. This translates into CSATPPGGGGNTIYF.

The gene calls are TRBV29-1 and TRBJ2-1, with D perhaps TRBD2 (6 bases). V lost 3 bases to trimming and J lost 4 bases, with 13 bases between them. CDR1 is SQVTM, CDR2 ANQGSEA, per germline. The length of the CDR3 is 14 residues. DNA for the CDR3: TGCAGCGTTGATAGGGAGGAAGGTTACAATGAGCAGTTCTTC. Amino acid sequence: CSVDREEGYNEQFF.

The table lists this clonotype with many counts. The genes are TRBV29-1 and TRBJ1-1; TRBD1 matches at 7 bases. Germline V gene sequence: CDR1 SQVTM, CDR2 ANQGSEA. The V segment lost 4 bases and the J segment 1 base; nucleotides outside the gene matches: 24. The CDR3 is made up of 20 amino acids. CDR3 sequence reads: CSVAYRYPPSPDRQNTEAFF. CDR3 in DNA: TGCAGCGTTGCCTATCGATACCCCCCAAGTCCGGACAGGCAGAACACTGAAGCTTTCTTT. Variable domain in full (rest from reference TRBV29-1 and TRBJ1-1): SAVISQKPSRDICQRGTSLTIQCQVDSQVTMMFWYRQQPGQSLTLIATANQGSEATYESGFVIDKFPISRPNLTFSTLTVSNMSPEDSSIYLCSVAYRYPPSPDRQNTEAFFGQGTRLTVV.

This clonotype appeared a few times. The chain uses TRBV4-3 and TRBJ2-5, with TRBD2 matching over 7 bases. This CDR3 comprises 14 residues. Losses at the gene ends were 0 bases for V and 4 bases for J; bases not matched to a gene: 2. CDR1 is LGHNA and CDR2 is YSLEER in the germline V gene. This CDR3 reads CASSQESGGETQYF. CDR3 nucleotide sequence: TGCGCCAGCAGCCAAGAGTCGGGGGGAGAGACCCAGTACTTC.

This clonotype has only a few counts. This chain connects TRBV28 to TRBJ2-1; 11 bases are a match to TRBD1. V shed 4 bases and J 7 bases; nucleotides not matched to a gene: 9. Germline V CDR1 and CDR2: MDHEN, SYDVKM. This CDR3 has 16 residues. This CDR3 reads CASSSGVGTGGNEQFF. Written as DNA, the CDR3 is TGTGCCAGCAGTTCCGGTGTGGGGACAGGGGGGAATGAGCAGTTCTTC. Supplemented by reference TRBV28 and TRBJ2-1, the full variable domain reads DVKVTQSSRYLVKRTGEKVFLECVQDMDHENMFWYRQDPGLGLRLIYFSYDVKMKEKGDIPEGYSVSREKKERFSLILESASTNQTSMYLCASSSGVGTGGNEQFFGPGTRLTVL.

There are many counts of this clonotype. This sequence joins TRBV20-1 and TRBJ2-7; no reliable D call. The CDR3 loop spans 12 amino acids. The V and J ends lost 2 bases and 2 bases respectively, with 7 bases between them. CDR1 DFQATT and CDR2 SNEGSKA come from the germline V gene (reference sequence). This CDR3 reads CSARTNTYEQYF. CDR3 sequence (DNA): TGCAGTGCTAGAACCAATACCTACGAGCAGTACTTC.

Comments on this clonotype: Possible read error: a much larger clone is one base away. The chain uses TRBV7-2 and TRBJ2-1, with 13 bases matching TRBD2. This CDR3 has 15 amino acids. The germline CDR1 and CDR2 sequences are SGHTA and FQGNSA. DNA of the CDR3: TGTGCCAGCAGCAATGGACTAGCGGGGGCCAATGGGCAGTTCTTC. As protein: CASSNGLAGANGQFF.

The CDR3 sequence is CATSRAPLNQPQHF. The CDR3 DNA follows: TGTGCCACCAGCAGAGCTCCGCTAAATCAGCCCCAGCATTTT. This rearrangement joins TRBV15 to TRBJ1-5, with D unresolved. V lost 1 base and J lost 4, with 8 bases in between. The CDR3 is 14 amino acids. Germline CDR1 reads LNHNV; CDR2 reads YYDKDF (reference sequence).

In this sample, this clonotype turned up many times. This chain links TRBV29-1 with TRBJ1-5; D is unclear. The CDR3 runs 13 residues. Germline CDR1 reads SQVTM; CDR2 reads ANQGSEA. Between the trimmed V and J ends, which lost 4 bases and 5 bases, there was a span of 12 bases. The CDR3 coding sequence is TGCAGCGTTGCCAGAGCCCCCGATCAGCCCCAGCATTTT. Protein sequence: CSVARAPDQPQHF.

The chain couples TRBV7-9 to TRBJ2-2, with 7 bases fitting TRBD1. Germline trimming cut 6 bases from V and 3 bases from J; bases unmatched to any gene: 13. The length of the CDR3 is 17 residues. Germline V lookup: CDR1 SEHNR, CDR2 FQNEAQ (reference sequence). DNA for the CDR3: TGTGCCAGCAGTTTCCGAGACAGGGTCGGGTACACCGGGGAGCTGTTTTTT. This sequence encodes CASSFRDRVGYTGELFF.

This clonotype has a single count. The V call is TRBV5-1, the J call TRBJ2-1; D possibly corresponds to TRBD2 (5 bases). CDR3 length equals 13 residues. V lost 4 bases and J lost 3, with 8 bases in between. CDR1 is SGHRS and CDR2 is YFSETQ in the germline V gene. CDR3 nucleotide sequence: TGCGCCAGCAGCGAAACTAGCTACAATGAGCAGTTCTTC. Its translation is CASSETSYNEQFF.

The CDR3 DNA follows: TGCGCCAGCAGTGATGGGGCAGGGGTAAACATTCAGTACTTC. Protein sequence: CASSDGAGVNIQYF. V and J are TRBV10-2 and TRBJ2-4; perhaps TRBD1 as D (6 bases). The germline V gene has CDR1 WSHSY and CDR2 SAAADI. The V end lost 3 bases, the J end lost 6 bases, and 12 bases lay between the germline ends. The length of the CDR3 is 14 residues.

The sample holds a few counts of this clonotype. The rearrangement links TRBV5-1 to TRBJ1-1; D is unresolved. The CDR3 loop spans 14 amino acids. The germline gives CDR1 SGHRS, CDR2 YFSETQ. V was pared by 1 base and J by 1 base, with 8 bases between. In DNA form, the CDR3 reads TGCGCCAGCAGCTTGCCATTGGGGAACACTGAAGCTTTCTTT. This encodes CASSLPLGNTEAFF.

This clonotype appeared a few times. The CDR3 DNA follows: TGTGCCAGCAGCTTAGAGAGAGAGGCCTTGATGAACACTGAAGCTTTCTTT. Translated, it gives CASSLEREALMNTEAFF. The chain employs TRBV11-2 and TRBJ1-1, with D unresolved. Trimming took off 0 bases at V and 0 bases at J, with 14 bases between the two ends. The CDR3 loop spans 17 amino acids. Per the germline V gene, CDR1 is SGHAT and CDR2 is FQNNGV.

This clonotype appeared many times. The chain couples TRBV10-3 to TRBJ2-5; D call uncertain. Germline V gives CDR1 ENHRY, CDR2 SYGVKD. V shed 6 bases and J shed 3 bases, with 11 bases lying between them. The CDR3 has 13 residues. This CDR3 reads CAISPGMEETQYF. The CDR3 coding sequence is TGTGCCATCAGCCCGGGCATGGAAGAGACCCAGTACTTC.

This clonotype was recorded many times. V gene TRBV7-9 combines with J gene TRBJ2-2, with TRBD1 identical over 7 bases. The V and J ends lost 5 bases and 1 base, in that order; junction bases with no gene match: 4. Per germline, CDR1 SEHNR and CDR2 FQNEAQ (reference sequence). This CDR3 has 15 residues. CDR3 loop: CASSIRTGNTGELFF. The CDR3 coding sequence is TGTGCCAGCAGCATCCGGACAGGGAACACCGGGGAGCTGTTTTTT. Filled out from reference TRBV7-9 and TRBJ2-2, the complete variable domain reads DTGVSQNPRHKITKRGQNVTFRCDPISEHNRLYWYRQTLGQGPEFLTYFQNEAQLEKSRLLSDRFSAERPKGSFSTLEIQRTEQGDSAMYLCASSIRTGNTGELFFGEGSRLTVL.

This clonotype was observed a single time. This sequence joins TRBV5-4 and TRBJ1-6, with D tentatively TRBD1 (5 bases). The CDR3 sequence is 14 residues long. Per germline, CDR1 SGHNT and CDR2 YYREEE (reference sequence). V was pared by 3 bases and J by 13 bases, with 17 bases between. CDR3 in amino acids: CASSSGAGFLPLHF. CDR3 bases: TGTGCCAGCAGCTCCGGGGCAGGGTTTCTCCCCCTCCACTTT.

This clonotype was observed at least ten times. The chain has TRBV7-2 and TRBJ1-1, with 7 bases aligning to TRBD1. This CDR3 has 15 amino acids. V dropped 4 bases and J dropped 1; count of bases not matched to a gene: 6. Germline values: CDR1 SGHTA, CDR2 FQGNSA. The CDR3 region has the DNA TGTGCCAGCAGCTCCCGGACAGGAGGGAACACTGAAGCTTTCTTT. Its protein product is CASSSRTGGNTEAFF.

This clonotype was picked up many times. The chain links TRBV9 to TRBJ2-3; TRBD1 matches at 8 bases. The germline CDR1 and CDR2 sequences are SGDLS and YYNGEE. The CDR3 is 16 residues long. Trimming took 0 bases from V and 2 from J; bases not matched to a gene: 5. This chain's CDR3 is CASSVEGQVYTDTQYF. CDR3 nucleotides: TGTGCCAGCAGCGTAGAGGGACAGGTTTACACAGATACGCAGTATTTT.

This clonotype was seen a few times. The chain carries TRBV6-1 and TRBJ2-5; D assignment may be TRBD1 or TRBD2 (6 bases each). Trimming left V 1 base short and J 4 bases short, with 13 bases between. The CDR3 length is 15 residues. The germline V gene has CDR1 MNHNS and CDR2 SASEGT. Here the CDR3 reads CASSEVGGGGETQYF. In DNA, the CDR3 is TGTGCCAGCAGTGAAGTAGGAGGGGGAGGAGAGACCCAGTACTTC.

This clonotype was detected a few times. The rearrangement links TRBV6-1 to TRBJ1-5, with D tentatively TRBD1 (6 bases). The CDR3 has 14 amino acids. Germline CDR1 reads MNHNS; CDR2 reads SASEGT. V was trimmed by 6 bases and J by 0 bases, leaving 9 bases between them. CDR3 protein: CASRTGDSNQPQHF. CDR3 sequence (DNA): TGTGCCAGCAGGACAGGTGATAGCAATCAGCCCCAGCATTTT.

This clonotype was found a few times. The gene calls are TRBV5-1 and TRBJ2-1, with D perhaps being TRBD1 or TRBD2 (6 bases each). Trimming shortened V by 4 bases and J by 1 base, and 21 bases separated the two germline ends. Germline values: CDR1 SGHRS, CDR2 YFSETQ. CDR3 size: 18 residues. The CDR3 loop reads CASSQRPGASVSYNEQFF. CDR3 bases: TGCGCCAGCAGCCAAAGGCCGGGGGCCTCTGTATCCTACAATGAGCAGTTCTTC.